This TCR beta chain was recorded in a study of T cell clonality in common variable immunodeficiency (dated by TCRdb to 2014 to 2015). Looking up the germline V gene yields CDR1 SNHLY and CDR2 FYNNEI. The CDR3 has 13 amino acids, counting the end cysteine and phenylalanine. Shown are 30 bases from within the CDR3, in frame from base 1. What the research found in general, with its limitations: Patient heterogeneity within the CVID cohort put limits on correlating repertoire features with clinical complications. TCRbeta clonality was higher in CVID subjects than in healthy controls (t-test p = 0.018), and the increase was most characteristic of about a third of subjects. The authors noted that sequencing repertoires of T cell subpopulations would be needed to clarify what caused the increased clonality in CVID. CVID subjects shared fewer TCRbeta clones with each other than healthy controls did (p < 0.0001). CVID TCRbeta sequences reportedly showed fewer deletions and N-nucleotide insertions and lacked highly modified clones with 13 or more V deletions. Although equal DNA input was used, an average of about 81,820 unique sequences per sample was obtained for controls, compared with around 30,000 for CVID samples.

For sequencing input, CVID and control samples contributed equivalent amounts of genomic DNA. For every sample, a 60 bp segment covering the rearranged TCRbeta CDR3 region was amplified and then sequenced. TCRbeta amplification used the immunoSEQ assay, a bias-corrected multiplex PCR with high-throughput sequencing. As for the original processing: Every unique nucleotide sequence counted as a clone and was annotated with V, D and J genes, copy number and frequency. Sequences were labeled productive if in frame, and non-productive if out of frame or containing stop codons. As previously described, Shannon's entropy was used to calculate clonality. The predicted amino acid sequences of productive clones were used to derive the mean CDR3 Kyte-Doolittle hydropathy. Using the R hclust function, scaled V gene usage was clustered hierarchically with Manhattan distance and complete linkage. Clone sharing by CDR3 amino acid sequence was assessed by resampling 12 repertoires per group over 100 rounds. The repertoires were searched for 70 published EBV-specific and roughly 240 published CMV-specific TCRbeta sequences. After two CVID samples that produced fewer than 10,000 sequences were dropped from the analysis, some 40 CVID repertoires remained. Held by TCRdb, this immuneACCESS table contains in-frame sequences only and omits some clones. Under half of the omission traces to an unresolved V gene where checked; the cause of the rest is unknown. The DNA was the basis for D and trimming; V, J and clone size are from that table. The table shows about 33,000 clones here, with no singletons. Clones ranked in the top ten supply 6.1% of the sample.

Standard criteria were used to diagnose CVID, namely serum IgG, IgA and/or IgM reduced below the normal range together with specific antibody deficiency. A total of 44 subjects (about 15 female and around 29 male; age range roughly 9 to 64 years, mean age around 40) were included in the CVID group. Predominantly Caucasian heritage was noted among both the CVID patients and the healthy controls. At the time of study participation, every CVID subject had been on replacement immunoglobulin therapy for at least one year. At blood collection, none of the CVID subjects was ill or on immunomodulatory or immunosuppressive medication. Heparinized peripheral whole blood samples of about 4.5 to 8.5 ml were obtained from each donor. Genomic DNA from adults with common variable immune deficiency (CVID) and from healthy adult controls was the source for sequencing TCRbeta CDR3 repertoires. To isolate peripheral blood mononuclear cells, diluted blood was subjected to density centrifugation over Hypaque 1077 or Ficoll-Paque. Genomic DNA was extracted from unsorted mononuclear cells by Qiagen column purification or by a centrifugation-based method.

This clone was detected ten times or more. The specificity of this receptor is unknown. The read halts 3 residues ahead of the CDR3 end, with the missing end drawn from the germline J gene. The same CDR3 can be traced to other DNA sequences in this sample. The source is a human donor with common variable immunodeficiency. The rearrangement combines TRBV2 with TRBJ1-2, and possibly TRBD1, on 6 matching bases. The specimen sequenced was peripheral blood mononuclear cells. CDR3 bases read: TGTGCCAGCAGTGAAACAGGGTCTGGAGGC. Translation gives CASSETGSGG. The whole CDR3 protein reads CASSETGSGGYTF.